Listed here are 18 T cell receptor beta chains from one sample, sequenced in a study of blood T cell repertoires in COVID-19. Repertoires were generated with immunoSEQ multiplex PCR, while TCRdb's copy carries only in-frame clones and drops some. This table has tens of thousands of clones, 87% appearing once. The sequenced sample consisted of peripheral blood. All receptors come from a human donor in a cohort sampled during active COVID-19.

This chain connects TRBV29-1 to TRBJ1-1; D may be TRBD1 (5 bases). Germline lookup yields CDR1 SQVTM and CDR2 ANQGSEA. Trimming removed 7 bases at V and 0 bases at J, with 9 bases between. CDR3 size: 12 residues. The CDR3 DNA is TGCAGCGCACAGGTAATGAACACTGAAGCTTTCTTT. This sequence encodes CSAQVMNTEAFF.

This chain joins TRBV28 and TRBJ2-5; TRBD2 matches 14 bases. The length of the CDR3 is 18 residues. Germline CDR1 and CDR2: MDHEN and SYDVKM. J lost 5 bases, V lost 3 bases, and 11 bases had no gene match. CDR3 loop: CASSFNRRLAGGRETQYF. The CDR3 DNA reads TGTGCCAGCAGTTTCAACCGCAGACTAGCGGGAGGGCGGGAGACCCAGTACTTC.

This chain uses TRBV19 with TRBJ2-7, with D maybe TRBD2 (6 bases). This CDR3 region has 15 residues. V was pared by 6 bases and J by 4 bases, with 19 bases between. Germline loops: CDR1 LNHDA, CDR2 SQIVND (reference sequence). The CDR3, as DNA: TGTGCCAGTAGGCCGTCAGAAAAAGGGAGGTACGAGCAGTACTTC. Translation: CASRPSEKGRYEQYF.

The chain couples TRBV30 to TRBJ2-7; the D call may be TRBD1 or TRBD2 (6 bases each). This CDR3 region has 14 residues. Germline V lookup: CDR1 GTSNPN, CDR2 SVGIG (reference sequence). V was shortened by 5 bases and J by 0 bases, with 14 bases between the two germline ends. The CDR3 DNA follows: TGTGCCTGGGGGGGCGGAGGGAGCTCCTACGAGCAGTACTTC. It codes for CAWGGGGSSYEQYF.

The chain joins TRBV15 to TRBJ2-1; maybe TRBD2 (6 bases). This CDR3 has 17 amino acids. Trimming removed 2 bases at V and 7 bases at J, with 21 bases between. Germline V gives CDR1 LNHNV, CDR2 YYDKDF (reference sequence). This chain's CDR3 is CATSRHGGRLGINEQFF. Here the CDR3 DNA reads TGTGCCACCAGCAGACATGGGGGGAGATTGGGGATTAATGAGCAGTTCTTC.

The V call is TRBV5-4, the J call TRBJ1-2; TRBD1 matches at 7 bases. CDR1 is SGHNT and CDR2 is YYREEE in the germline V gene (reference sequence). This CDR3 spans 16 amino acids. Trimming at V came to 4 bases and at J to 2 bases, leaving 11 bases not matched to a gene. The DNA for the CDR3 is TGTGCCAGCAGCCCACCGGGACAGAGGAAAAACTATGGCTACACCTTC. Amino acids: CASSPPGQRKNYGYTF.

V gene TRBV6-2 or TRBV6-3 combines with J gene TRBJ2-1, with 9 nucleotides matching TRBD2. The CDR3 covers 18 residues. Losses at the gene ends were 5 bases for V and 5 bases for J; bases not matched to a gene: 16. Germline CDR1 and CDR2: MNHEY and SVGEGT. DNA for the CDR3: TGTGCCAGCAGTGTTCCTAGAGGCGGGACTAGCATCAACAATGAGCAGTTCTTC. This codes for CASSVPRGGTSINNEQFF.

CDR3 DNA: TGTGCCAGCAGTTTCCCAAGAGGGCATCAGCCCCAGCATTTT. It is translated as CASSFPRGHQPQHF. The V gene is TRBV28, the J gene TRBJ1-5; no firm D call. This CDR3 is 14 amino acids long. Per the germline V gene, CDR1 is MDHEN and CDR2 is SYDVKM. V lost 3 bases and J 5 bases, leaving 11 bases between the germline ends.

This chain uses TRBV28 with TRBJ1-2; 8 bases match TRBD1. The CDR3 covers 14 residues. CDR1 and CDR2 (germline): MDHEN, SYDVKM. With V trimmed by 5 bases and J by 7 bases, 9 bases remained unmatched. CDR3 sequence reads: CASSGTGSTGGYTF. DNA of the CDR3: TGTGCCAGCAGTGGGACAGGATCTACGGGTGGCTACACCTTC.

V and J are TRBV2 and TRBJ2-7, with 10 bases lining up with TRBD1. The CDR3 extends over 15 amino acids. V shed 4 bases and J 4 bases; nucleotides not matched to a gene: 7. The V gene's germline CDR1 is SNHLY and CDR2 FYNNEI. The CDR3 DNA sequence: TGTGCCAGCAGTGTAACGCGACAGGGGGCTTACGAGCAGTACTTC. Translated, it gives CASSVTRQGAYEQYF.

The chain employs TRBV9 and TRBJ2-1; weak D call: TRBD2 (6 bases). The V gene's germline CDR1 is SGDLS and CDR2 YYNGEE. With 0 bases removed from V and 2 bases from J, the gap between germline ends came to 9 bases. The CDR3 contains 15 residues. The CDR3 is CASSVDSGPYNEQFF. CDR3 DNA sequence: TGTGCCAGCAGCGTAGATAGCGGCCCCTACAATGAGCAGTTCTTC.

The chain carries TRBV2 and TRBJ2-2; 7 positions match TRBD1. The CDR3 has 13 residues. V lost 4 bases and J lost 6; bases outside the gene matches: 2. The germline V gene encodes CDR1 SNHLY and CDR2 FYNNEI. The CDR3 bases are TGTGCCAGCAGTGTTCAGGGGGCCGGGGAGCTGTTTTTT. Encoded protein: CASSVQGAGELFF. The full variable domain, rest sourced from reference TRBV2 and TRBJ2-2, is EPEVTQTPSHQVTQMGQEVILRCVPISNHLYFYWYRQILGQKVEFLVSFYNNEISEKSEIFDDQFSVERPDGSNFTLKIRSTKLEDSAMYFCASSVQGAGELFFGEGSRLTVL.

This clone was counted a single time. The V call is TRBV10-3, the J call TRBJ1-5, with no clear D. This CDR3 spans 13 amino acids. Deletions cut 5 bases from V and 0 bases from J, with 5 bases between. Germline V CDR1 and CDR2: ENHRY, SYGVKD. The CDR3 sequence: CAISTDSNQPQHF. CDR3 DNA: TGTGCCATCAGTACAGATAGCAATCAGCCCCAGCATTTT.

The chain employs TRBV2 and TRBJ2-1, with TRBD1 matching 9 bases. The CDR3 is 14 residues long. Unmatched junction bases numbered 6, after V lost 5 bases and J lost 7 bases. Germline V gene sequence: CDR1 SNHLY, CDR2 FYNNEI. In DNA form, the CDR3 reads TGTGCCAGCAGTAGGGACAGGGAAAGGAATGAGCAGTTCTTC. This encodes CASSRDRERNEQFF.

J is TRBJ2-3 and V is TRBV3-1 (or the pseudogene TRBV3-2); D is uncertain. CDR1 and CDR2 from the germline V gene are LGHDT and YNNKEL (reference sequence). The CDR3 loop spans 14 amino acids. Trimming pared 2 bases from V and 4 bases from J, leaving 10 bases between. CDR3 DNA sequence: TGTGCCAGCAGCCAAAATGGGCCATCAGATACGCAGTATTTT. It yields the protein CASSQNGPSDTQYF.

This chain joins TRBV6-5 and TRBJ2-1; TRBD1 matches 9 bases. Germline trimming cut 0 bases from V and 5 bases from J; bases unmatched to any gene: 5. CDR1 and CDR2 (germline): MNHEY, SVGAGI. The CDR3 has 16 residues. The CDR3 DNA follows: TGTGCCAGCAGTTACTCGGACAGGGGTTTTAACAATGAGCAGTTCTTC. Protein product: CASSYSDRGFNNEQFF.

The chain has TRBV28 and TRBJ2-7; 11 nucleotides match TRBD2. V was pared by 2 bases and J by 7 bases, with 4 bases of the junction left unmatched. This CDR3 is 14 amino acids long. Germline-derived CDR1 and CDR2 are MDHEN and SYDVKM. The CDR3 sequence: CASSLVLAGVEQYF. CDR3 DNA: TGTGCCAGCAGTTTAGTACTAGCGGGAGTAGAGCAGTACTTC.

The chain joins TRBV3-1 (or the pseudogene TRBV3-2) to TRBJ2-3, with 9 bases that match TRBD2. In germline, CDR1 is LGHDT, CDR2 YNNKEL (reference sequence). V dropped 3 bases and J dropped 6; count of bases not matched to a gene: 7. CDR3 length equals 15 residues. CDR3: CASSHRLAVRDTQYF. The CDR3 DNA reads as TGTGCCAGCAGCCATAGACTAGCGGTGCGGGATACGCAGTATTTT.